This T cell receptor (beta chain) is from a study of shared clonotypes between healthy human individuals. Negatively enriched CD4+ T cells were divided by CD45RA into naive and memory. In germline, CDR1 is SGHRS, CDR2 YFSETQ. Trimming removed 0 bases from V and 1 base from J, with 12 bases in between. The CDR3 is made up of 16 amino acids. Study conclusions and caveats: A reduction in generation probabilities was seen for non-shared clonotypes relative to those shared by all four donors.

As to this clone: The antigen remains unidentified.

Genomic DNA per cell subset filled all wells of several immunoSEQ plates. Per the original data handling: Junction-only sequences without quality scores came from ImmunoSEQ, so filtering differed. TCRdb's copy holds only in-frame clones and misses some; the assay was immunoSEQ multiplex PCR. V and J calls and clone size are copied from that table; D and trimming were computed from the DNA. This sample yields roughly 2.6 million clones, of which approximately 92% are seen a single time; 0.14% belongs to the top ten. Sequenced sample: naive CD4+ T cells sorted from blood. The subset here: CD45RA+ positively selected. V gene TRBV5-1 combines with J gene TRBJ2-3; the D gene could be TRBD1 or TRBD2 (5 bases each). This receptor was obtained from a man younger than 35 in good health. For the CDR3, the DNA is TGCGCCAGCAGCTTGGCGGGACCGCGCGGCACAGATACGCAGTATTTT. Translated: CASSLAGPRGTDTQYF.